This T cell receptor (beta chain) was profiled in a study of blood T cell repertoires in COVID-19. Across the study: The cDNA or gDNA used as material had been derived from T cells, B-cell-depleted T cells, or PBMCs.

In the source study's methods: Researchers report that nucleated cell counts were estimated from reference gene primer amplification. Assay used: immunoSEQ multiplex PCR; TCRdb lists only in-frame clones, some missing. D and trimming were read from the DNA, whereas the V and J calls and clone size are those reported in that table. Here the sample spans about 260,000 clones, 88% being singletons. Germline V gene sequence: CDR1 SQVTM, CDR2 ANQGSEA. V lost 2 bases and J 5 bases, leaving 21 bases between the germline ends. This CDR3 has 16 amino acids. This receptor was taken from a man aged 60 to 69 who had recovered from COVID-19. Sequenced material: peripheral blood. The rearrangement links TRBV29-1 to TRBJ2-5; D might be TRBD2 (5 bases). CDR3 nucleotide sequence: TGCAGCGTTGAATACCTCTCAGTCGGGGTTGGGGAGACCCAGTACTTC. The encoded protein is CSVEYLSVGVGETQYF.